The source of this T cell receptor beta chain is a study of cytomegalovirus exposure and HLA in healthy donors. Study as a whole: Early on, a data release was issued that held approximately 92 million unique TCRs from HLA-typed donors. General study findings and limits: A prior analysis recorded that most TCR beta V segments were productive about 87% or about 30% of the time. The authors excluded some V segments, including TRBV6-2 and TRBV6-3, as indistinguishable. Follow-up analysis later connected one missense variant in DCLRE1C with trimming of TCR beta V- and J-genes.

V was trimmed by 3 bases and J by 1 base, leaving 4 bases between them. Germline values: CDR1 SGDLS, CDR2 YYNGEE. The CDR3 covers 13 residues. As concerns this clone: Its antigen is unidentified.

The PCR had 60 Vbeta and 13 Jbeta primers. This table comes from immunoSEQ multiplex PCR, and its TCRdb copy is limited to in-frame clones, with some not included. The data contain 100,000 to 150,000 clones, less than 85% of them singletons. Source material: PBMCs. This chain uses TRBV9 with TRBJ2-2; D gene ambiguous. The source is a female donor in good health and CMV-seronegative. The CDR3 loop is CASSDQNTGELFF. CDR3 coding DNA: TGTGCCAGCAGCGATCAGAACACCGGGGAGCTGTTTTTT.